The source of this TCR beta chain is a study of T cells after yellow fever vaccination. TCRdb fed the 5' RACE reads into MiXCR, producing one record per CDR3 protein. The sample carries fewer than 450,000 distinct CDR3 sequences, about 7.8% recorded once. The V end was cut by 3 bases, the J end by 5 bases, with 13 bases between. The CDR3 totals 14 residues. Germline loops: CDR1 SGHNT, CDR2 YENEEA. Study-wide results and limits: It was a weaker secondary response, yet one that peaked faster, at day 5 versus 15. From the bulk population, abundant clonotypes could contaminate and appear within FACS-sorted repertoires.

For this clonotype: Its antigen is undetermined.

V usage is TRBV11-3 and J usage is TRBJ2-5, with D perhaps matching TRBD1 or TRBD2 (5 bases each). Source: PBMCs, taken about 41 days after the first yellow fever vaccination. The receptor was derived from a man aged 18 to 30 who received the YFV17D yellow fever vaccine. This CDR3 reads CASSLGPTQETQYF. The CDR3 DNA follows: TGTGCCAGCAGCTTGGGACCAACCCAGGAGACCCAGTACTTC.